Included here is one T cell receptor (beta chain) sequence, with context. This entry comes from a study of blood T cell repertoires in COVID-19. Study summary: Both acute and convalescent COVID-19 samples were obtained from the United States, Italy and Spain. T cells, B-cell-depleted T cells, or PBMCs supplied cDNA or gDNA.

The germline CDR1 and CDR2 sequences are MDHEN and SYDVKM. CDR3 length: 20 amino acids. V was pared by 10 bases and J by 0 bases, with 31 bases between. In the study's own analysis: Cell counts per sample came from amplifying reference gene primers. Using immunoSEQ multiplex PCR, the repertoire was profiled, and TCRdb retains in-frame clones only, with some absent. V, J and clone size reflect that table, while D and trimming were determined from the DNA. The sample has over 150,000 clones, about 91% seen once. The chain combines TRBV28 with TRBJ1-5; D is ambiguous. The origin of this receptor is a woman between 55 and 75 years old who had recovered from COVID-19. The sequencing sample was made of peripheral blood. CDR3: CATLRRPGRVATYSNQPQHF. CDR3 in DNA: TGTGCCACCCTACGCCGCCCCGGGCGGGTTGCAACATATAGCAATCAGCCCCAGCATTTT.